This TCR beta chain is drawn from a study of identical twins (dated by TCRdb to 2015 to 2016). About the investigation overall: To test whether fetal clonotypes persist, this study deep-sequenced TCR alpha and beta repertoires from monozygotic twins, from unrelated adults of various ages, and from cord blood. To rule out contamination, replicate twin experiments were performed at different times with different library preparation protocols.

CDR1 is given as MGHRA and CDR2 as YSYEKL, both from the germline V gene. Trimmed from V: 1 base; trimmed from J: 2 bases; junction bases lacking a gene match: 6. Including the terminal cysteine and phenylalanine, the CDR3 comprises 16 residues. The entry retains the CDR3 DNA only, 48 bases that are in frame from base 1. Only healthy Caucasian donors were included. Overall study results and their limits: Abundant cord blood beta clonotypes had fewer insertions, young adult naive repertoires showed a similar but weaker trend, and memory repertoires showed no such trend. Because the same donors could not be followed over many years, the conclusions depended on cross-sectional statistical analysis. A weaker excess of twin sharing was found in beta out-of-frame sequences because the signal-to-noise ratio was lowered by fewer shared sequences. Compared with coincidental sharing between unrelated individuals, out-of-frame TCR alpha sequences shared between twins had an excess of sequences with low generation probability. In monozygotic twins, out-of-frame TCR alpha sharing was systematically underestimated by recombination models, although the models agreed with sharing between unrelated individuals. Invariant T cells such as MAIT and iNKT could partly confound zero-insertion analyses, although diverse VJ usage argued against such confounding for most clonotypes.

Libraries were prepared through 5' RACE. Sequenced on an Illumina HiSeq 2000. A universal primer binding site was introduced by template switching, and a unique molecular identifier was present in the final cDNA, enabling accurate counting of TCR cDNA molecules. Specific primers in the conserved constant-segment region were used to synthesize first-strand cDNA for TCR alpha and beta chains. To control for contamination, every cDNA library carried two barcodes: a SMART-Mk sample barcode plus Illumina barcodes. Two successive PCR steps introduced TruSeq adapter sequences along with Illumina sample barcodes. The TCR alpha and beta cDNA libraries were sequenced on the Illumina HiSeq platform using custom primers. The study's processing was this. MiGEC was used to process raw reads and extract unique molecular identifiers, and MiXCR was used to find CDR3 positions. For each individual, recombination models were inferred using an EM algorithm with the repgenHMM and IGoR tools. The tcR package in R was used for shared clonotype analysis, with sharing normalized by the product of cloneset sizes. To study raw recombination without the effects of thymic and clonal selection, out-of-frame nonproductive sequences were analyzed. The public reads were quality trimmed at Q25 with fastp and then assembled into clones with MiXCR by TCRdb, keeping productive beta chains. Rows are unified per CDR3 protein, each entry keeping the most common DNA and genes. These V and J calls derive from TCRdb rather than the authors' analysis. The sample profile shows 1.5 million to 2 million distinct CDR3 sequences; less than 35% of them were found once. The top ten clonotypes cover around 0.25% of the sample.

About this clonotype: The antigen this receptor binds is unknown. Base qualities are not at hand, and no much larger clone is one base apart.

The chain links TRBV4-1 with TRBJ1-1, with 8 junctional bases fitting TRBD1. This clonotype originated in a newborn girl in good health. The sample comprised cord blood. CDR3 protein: CASSQGRDRSNTEAFF. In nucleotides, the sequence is TGCGCCAGCAGCCAAGGCAGGGACAGGAGCAACACTGAAGCTTTCTTT.